The sample holds a few counts of the clone carrying this TCR beta chain. The antigen is undetermined. The sample belongs to a study of T cells in Graves' hyperthyroidism and ophthalmopathy. What was amplified from RNA transcripts were TCR beta CDR3 regions. The TCR CDR3 first-round RT-PCR relied on the HTBI primer set. TCRdb redid the calling of the multiplex PCR reads with MiXCR, one entry per CDR3 protein. The table shows 400,000 to 450,000 distinct CDR3 sequences, with about 15% occurring only once. Study-level points and caveats: Most thyroid clonotypes with frequency above 0.001 were detected in blood.

This CDR3 has 11 residues. The V gene lost 7 bases and the J gene lost 8 bases, with 9 bases spanning the gap. The germline V gene has CDR1 MNHNS and CDR2 SASEGT. This chain links TRBV6-1 with TRBJ2-1; maybe TRBD2 (6 bases). The receptor comes from a young man with Graves' ophthalmopathy. Specimen: blood. The CDR3, as DNA: TGTGCCAGCACAGGAGGGTATGAGCAGTTCTTC. Protein: CASTGGYEQFF.